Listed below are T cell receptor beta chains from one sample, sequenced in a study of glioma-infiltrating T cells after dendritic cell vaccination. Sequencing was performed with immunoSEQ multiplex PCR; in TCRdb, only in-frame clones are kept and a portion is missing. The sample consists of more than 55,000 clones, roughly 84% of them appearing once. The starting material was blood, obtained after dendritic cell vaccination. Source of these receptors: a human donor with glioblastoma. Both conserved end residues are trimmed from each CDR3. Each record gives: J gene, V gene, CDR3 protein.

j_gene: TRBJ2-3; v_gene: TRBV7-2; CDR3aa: ASSYDVAGGLSTDTQY
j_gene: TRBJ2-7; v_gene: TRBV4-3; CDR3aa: ASSHRRTGGEQY
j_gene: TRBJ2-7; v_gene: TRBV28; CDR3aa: ASSLAGASSYEQY
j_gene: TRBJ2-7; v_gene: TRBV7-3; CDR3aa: ASSFGLYEQY
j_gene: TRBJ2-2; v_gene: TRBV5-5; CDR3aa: ASSSQGNTGELF
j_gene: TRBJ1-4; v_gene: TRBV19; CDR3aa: ASSIWPREGVNEKLF
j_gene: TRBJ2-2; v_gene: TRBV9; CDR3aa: ASSPMTGYTGELF
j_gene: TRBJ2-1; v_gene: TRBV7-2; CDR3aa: ASSLRDRDWLNEQF
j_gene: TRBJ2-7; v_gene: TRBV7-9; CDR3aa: ASSPAGQDYEQY
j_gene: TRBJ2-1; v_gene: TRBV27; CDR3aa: ASRTSGTGRNEQF
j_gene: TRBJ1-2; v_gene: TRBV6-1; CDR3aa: ASRQAGQAHYGYT
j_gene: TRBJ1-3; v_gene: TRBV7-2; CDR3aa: ASRGQGVDHSGNTIY
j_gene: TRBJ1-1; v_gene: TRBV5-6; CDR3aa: ASSPDRAEMNTEAF
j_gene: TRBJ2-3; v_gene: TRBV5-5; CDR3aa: ASSLSGTENTQY
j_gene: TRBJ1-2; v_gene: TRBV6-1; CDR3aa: ASSEVGQGSGYT
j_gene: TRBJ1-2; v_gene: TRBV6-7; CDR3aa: ASSYSHGDNYGYT
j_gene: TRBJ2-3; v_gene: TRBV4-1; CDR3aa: ASSQDYELAGRTGTDTQY
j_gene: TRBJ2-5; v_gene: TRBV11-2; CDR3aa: ASSLGTGGEETQY
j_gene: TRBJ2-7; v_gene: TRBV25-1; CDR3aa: ASKDRSSYEQY
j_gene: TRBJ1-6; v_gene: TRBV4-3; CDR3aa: ASRRTGGNSPLH
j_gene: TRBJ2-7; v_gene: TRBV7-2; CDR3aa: ASSQSGYYEQY
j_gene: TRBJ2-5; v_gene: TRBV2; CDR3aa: ASSEARPEQY
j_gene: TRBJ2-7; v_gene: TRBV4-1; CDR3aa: ASSQDLPRLAYEQY
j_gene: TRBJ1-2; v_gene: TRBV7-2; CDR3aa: ASSLAPGLSYGYT
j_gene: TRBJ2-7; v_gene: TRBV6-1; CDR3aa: ASSESFPPAGIGYEQY
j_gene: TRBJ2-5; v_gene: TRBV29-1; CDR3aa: SVVAGLETQY
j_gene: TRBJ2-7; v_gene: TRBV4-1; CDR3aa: ASSHGGTGVSYEQY
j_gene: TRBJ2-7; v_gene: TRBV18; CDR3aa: ASSPGGQVYEQY
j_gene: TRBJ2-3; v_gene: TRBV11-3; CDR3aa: ASSLSLGLAGGGTDTQY
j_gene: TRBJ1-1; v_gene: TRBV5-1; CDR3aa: ASSPSPDTEAF